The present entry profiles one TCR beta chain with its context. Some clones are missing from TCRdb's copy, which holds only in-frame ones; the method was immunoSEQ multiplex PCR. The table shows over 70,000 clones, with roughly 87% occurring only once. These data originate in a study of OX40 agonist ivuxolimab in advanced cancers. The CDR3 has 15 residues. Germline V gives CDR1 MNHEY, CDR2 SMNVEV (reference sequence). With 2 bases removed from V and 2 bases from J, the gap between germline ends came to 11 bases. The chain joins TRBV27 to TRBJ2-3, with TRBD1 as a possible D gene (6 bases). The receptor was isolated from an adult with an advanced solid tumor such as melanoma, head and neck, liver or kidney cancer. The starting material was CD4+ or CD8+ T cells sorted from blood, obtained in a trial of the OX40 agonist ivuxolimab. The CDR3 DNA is TGTGCCAGCAGTTTAACAGGGCTCAACACAGATACGCAGTATTTT. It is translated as CASSLTGLNTDTQYF.